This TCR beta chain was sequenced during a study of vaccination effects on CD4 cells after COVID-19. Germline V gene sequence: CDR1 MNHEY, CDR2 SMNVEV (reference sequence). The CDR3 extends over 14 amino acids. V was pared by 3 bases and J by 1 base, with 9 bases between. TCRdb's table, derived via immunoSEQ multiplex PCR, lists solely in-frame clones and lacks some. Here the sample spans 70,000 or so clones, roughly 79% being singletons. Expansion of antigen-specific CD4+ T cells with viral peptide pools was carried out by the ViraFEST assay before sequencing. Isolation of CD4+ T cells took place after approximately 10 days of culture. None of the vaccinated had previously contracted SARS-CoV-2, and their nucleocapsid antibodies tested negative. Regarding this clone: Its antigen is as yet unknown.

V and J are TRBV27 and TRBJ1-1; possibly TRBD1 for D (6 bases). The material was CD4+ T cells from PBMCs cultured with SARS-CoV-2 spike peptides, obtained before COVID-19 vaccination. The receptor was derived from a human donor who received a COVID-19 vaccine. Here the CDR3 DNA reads TGTGCCAGCAGTTTTTGGGGGCGGAACACTGAAGCTTTCTTT. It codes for CASSFWGRNTEAFF.